The sequence of this T cell receptor (beta chain) was determined in a study of blood T cell repertoires in COVID-19 (dated by TCRdb to 2020 to 2022). Broadly, across the study: Collaborator samples came from the United States, Italy and Spain and covered acute and convalescent phases of COVID-19. A freely available public database, intended as a resource for researchers studying the immune response to SARS-CoV-2, is where the repertoires were released. The samples were drawn from two sources: the first 160 participants of the ongoing ImmuneRACE study, and approximately 1,300 subjects contributed by 6 global collaborators. Deeply sampled blood TCRbeta repertoires from subjects exposed to, actively infected with, or recovered from COVID-19 were included in the dataset. The material from the prospective study consisted of cDNA or gDNA derived from T cells, B-cell-depleted T cells, or PBMCs. Nearly every sample came with metadata listing a de-identified subject ID, COVID-19 status, age in years and sex. Where HLA class I and class II types were available, the types were taken from metadata supplied by the sample provider, not from assay-based typing.

The immunoSEQ Assay, a bias-controlled multiplex PCR, was used to amplify TCRbeta CDR3 regions from genomic DNA. As for how the authors treated the data: Nucleated cell counts per sample were estimated from amplification of reference gene primers within the assay. Sequence reads were collapsed and filtered to measure the absolute abundance of every unique TCRbeta CDR3 rearrangement. For each sample, productive Simpson clonality was calculated as the square root of Simpson's diversity index over productive rearrangements. The table was pulled from immuneACCESS by TCRdb, which kept in-frame rearrangements only. Such tables lose some clones; where checked, under half of the loss comes from unresolved V genes, and the rest has no known cause. The V and J calls and clone size are taken from that table; D and trimming were inferred from the DNA. The sample table lists approximately 260,000 clones, approximately 90% of them with a count of one. The biggest ten clones account for around 7.2% of the sample.

To note about this clone: Its cognate antigen has yet to be identified. No quality values exist for individual bases; no much larger clone is one base distant.

Another Seattle source contributed samples from volunteer blood donors who had recovered from COVID-19. Collaborating institutions collected whole blood in K2EDTA tubes following their own protocols. For TCRbeta analysis, collaborators shipped samples as frozen whole blood, isolated PBMCs, or DNA extracted from either of those sample types. A distance of 12 bases separates the germline ends of V and J, which lose 2 bases and 0 bases respectively. From the cysteine through the phenylalanine, the CDR3 covers 17 amino acids. Only the CDR3 part of the read is kept: 51 bases, read in frame from the first base. CDR1 and CDR2 (SGHKS, YYEKEE) derive from the germline V gene (reference sequence). The paper's findings and limits, for the study overall: The quantity of clinical and demographic metadata differed by source and by participant and was supplied without curation.

Sample: peripheral blood. The sequence joins TRBV5-5 to TRBJ1-6; TRBD1 is a weak D gene call, 5 bases matching. This sequence was found in a man aged 55-75 years who had recovered from COVID-19. The DNA sequence is TGTGCCAGCAGCTTAAGGGGTCCTAGCTCCTATAATTCACCCCTCCACTTT. Its translation reads: CASSLRGPSSYNSPLHF.